The clone carrying this T cell receptor beta chain was seen a few times. No antigen is known for it. V dropped 5 bases and J dropped 0 bases, with 11 bases sitting between them. Germline V gene sequence: CDR1 SNHLY, CDR2 FYNNEI. The CDR3 is made up of 15 amino acids. The entry originates in a study of graft-versus-host responses after intestinal transplantation. About the research overall: Multivisceral, liver-intestinal, or isolated intestinal transplants were given to recipients. Recipients uniformly received anti-thymocyte globulin induction, followed by tacrolimus and steroids for three to four years.

Findings and limits, study-wide: Early post-transplant HvG declines showed an association with peak circulating GvH clone levels. Across patients carrying graft-donor T cell macrochimerism, allografts held high graft-versus-host to host-versus-graft clonal ratios.

This table comes from immunoSEQ multiplex PCR, and its TCRdb copy is limited to in-frame clones, with some not included. The profile covers roughly 100,000 clones, with approximately 84% appearing a single time and around 0.9% taken by the ten largest. Sequenced here: unstimulated CD4+ T cells sorted from spleen or lymph node cells, sampled before intestinal transplant. The chain couples TRBV2 to TRBJ1-3, with D maybe TRBD1 (5 bases). The sequence was collected from a human donor who received an intestinal transplant. As DNA, the CDR3 is TGTGCCAGCAGTAACCGGGGCCACTCTGGAAACACCATATATTTT. Its protein product is CASSNRGHSGNTIYF.